These 5 T cell receptor beta chains were all obtained from the same sample, sequenced in a study of shared T cell receptors in the human thymus. Measured with immunoSEQ multiplex PCR; TCRdb has only the in-frame clones, and not every one. This repertoire shows 720,000 or so clones, 80% to 90% found once; its top ten account for 0.0095% to 0.011%. This same sample was also taken into another study, of human thymus T cells.

Sequences were obtained from thymocytes. These receptor sequences come from a girl in the first two years of life with a congenital heart defect.

The rearrangement uses TRBV20-1 and TRBJ2-7; D remains ambiguous. The J call may be faulty, since TRBJ2-5 better matches the DNA end. The CDR3 consists of 11 residues. Germline V gives CDR1 DFQATT, CDR2 SNEGSKA (reference sequence). CDR3 coding DNA: TGCAGTGCTAGAGAGGAGGAGACCCAGTACTTC. Its translation: CSAREEETQYF.

V gene TRBV19 combines with J gene TRBJ2-3; 7 bases map to TRBD1. J lost 3 bases, V lost 2 bases, and 5 bases had no gene match. The germline CDR1 and CDR2 sequences are LNHDA and SQIVND (reference sequence). CDR3 size: 15 residues. The CDR3 sequence is CASSIIRGRTDTQYF. CDR3 coding DNA: TGTGCCAGTAGTATAATAAGGGGGCGAACAGATACGCAGTATTTT.

The chain couples TRBV27 to TRBJ1-1; D is ambiguous. Germline lookup yields CDR1 MNHEY and CDR2 SMNVEV (reference sequence). CDR3 size: 18 residues. Trimming removed 1 base at V and 0 bases at J, with 18 bases between. The CDR3 sequence: CASSLFPRDSSMNTEAFF. DNA for the CDR3: TGTGCCAGCAGTTTATTCCCTCGCGACTCGAGTATGAACACTGAAGCTTTCTTT.

V usage is TRBV5-1 and J usage is TRBJ2-3, with TRBD2 as a possible D gene (5 bases). The CDR3 has 20 amino acids. Trimming stripped 0 bases from V and 2 bases from J, with 25 bases between. The germline gives CDR1 SGHRS, CDR2 YFSETQ. The CDR3 here is CASSLDLVWPGKMNTDTQYF. The CDR3 DNA reads as TGCGCCAGCAGCTTGGACCTTGTATGGCCGGGAAAAATGAACACAGATACGCAGTATTTT.

The V and J genes are TRBV19 and TRBJ1-2; 7 bases map to TRBD1. This CDR3 contains 19 residues. Trimming removed 3 bases from V and 1 base from J; junction bases left unmatched: 17. The germline V gene encodes CDR1 LNHDA and CDR2 SQIVND (reference sequence). CDR3 sequence: CASSMGGLDRVDFNYGYTF. CDR3 coding DNA: TGTGCCAGTAGTATGGGAGGCCTCGACAGGGTGGACTTTAACTATGGCTACACCTTC.